The 22 T cell receptor beta chains below all came from one sample that was sequenced in a study of blood T cells in healthy people across ages. For the second PCR, which ran for about 7 to 11 cycles, a sample-barcoded 5' primer and a J-beta primer mix were used. TCRdb re-derived calls from the 5' RACE reads in MiXCR, one entry per CDR3 protein. Of about 540,000 distinct CDR3 sequences in the sample, around 24% were seen once. Another study also made use of these data, one on T cells of mothers and their children.

Material for sequencing was blood. The receptor source for this set is a boy between 10 and 17 years old in good health.

The rearrangement joins TRBV29-1 to TRBJ2-1, with a tentative D call TRBD2 (5 bases). CDR3 length: 12 residues. From germline, CDR1 is SQVTM and CDR2 ANQGSEA. Trimming took 4 bases from V and 5 from J, leaving 9 bases between them. The CDR3, as DNA: TGCAGCGTTGCCCTGGGAGACAATGAGCAGTTCTTC. It yields the protein CSVALGDNEQFF.

This sequence joins TRBV2 and TRBJ2-3; 12 bases fit TRBD2. V shed 5 bases, J shed 1 base, and the junction held 7 bases outside the gene matches. Germline CDR1 reads SNHLY; CDR2 reads FYNNEI. This CDR3 is built from 17 residues. The CDR3 DNA reads TGTGCCAGCAGTCAGAGACTAGCGGGGGCGGGCACAGATACGCAGTATTTT. Protein: CASSQRLAGAGTDTQYF.

This clonotype was seen many times. This sequence joins TRBV6-2 or TRBV6-3 and TRBJ2-7; unclear D gene. The CDR3 has 14 amino acids. With 4 bases removed from V and 4 bases from J, the gap between germline ends came to 14 bases. Germline loops: CDR1 MNHEY, CDR2 SVGEGT. CDR3 sequence: CASSSPPSQYEQYF. The CDR3 DNA reads as TGTGCCAGCAGTTCTCCTCCTTCGCAGTACGAGCAGTACTTC.

This chain connects TRBV28 to TRBJ2-7, with D possibly matching TRBD2 (7 bases). The CDR3 consists of 13 residues. V was cut by 9 bases and J by 4 bases, with 16 bases left in between. CDR1 and CDR2 from the germline V gene are MDHEN and SYDVKM. The chain's CDR3 is CASKQGGHYEQYF. The CDR3 DNA is TGTGCCAGTAAACAGGGAGGGCATTACGAGCAGTACTTC.

V gene TRBV7-9 combines with J gene TRBJ2-3; 7 bases are a match to TRBD2. Losses at the gene ends were 7 bases for V and 4 bases for J; bases not matched to a gene: 8. From germline, CDR1 is SEHNR and CDR2 FQNEAQ (reference sequence). CDR3 length equals 14 residues. The CDR3 DNA follows: TGTGCCAGCATTGCGGGACTAAGCGCAGATACGCAGTATTTT. Translating gives CASIAGLSADTQYF.

This clonotype has only a few counts. This chain uses TRBV7-2 with TRBJ2-1, with D perhaps TRBD1 (5 bases). From germline, CDR1 is SGHTA and CDR2 FQGNSA. The CDR3 loop spans 14 amino acids. Trimming took 3 bases from V and 9 from J, leaving 15 bases between them. As DNA, the CDR3 is TGTGCCAGCAGCTTTCAGGGCCCAGTCATTGAGCAGTTCTTC. Protein product: CASSFQGPVIEQFF.

This clonotype was seen a handful of times. This rearrangement joins TRBV4-1 to TRBJ2-7, with D possibly being TRBD2 (6 bases). V lost 4 bases and J 0 bases, leaving 16 bases between the germline ends. CDR1 MGHRA and CDR2 YSYEKL come from the germline V gene. The CDR3 loop spans 16 amino acids. Here the CDR3 reads CASSRGEWGDSYEQYF. The CDR3 nucleotides are TGCGCCAGCAGCCGAGGGGAGTGGGGGGACTCCTACGAGCAGTACTTC.

This chain links TRBV7-9 with TRBJ2-7, with D possibly matching TRBD2 (5 bases). The assigned J gene may be wrong: the sequence end matches TRBJ2-1 better. The CDR3 runs to 15 residues. The germline V gene encodes CDR1 SEHNR and CDR2 FQNEAQ (reference sequence). This CDR3 is CASSPKEANDYEQFF. In DNA, the CDR3 is TGTGCCAGCAGCCCCAAGGAGGCGAATGACTATGAGCAGTTCTTC.

The CDR3 bases are TGTGCCAGCAGCATACCACAGGGGAATTATGGCTACACCTTC. Amino acids: CASSIPQGNYGYTF. The chain joins TRBV7-2 to TRBJ1-2; 7 positions agree with TRBD1. Trimming took 5 bases from V and 5 from J; bases not matched to a gene: 8. Germline V gives CDR1 SGHTA, CDR2 FQGNSA. This CDR3 region has 14 residues.

The V call is TRBV28, the J call TRBJ2-1; D is perhaps TRBD2 (5 bases). The J call may not be correct, given that the DNA end is closer to TRBJ2-7. From germline, CDR1 is MDHEN and CDR2 SYDVKM. This CDR3 spans 15 amino acids. This chain's CDR3 is CASRPKLVGVYEQYF. CDR3 nucleotides: TGTGCCAGCAGGCCAAAACTAGTGGGAGTTTACGAGCAGTACTTC.

V usage is TRBV29-1 and J usage is TRBJ2-3; 13 positions match TRBD2. CDR1 SQVTM and CDR2 ANQGSEA come from the germline V gene. V dropped 5 bases and J dropped 0; count of bases not matched to a gene: 11. The CDR3 loop spans 18 amino acids. CDR3 amino acids: CSVSTGLAGAHSTDTQYF. DNA of the CDR3: TGCAGCGTTTCTACCGGACTAGCGGGAGCCCATAGCACAGATACGCAGTATTTT.

The rearrangement joins TRBV6-2 or TRBV6-3 to TRBJ2-7; the D gene is possibly TRBD1 (6 bases). The CDR3 length is 16 residues. Germline V CDR1 and CDR2: MNHEY, SVGEGT. V lost 8 bases and J 2 bases, leaving 22 bases between the germline ends. The CDR3 DNA is TGTGCCAGCGGGGAGCTAACCGGGACACATACCTACGAGCAGTACTTC. This codes for CASGELTGTHTYEQYF.

This clonotype appeared a few times. The chain joins TRBV7-9 to TRBJ2-4; possibly TRBD2 for D (6 bases). The germline V gene encodes CDR1 SEHNR and CDR2 FQNEAQ (reference sequence). The CDR3 runs 18 residues. Trimming took off 5 bases at V and 0 bases at J, with 20 bases between the two ends. CDR3 coding DNA: TGTGCCAGCAGCGCCGGGACTCGCTCAGCTCTAGCCAAAAACATTCAGTACTTC. Translating gives CASSAGTRSALAKNIQYF.

The chain is built from TRBV7-9 and TRBJ2-2; 8 positions agree with TRBD1. This CDR3 has 15 amino acids. With V trimmed by 5 bases and J by 7 bases, 9 bases remained unmatched. CDR1 is SEHNR, CDR2 FQNEAQ, per germline (reference sequence). The DNA of the CDR3 is TGTGCCAGCAGCCCGCGAGTACAGGGGGACGGGGAGCTGTTTTTT. Its translation is CASSPRVQGDGELFF.

The V call is TRBV24-1, the J call TRBJ2-7; a weak D match, TRBD2 (6 bases). V shed 8 bases and J shed 6 bases, with 16 bases lying between them. CDR3 length equals 13 residues. Germline V lookup: CDR1 KGHDR, CDR2 SFDVKD. The CDR3 DNA sequence: TGTGCCACCACCGTCCGCGGGGATCTCGAGCAGTACTTC. This translates into CATTVRGDLEQYF.

Remarks on this clonotype: At one end the junction does not follow the germline gene, possibly because of a read error. The chain carries TRBV3-1 and TRBJ2-2; 10 bases align to TRBD1. There are 16 residues in the CDR3. Germline-derived CDR1 and CDR2 are LGHDT and YNNKEL (reference sequence). CDR3 in DNA: TGTGCCAGCAGCCGATGGACAGGGGGAGACACCGGGGAGCCGTTTTTT. Translating it yields CASSRWTGGDTGEPFF.

Concerning this clonotype itself: A read error may account for a junction end that differs from germline. V usage is TRBV11-2 and J usage is TRBJ2-7; tentative D call: TRBD1 (6 bases). CDR1 is SGHAT and CDR2 is FQNNGV in the germline V gene. The CDR3 totals 15 residues. CDR3: CAGSLGGQGTYEQYF. Written as DNA, the CDR3 is TGTGCCGGCAGCTTAGGGGGTCAGGGAACCTACGAGCAGTACTTC.

This clonotype was seen only a few times. The chain employs TRBV28 and TRBJ1-6; 9 bases agree with TRBD1. V lost 8 bases and J lost 5; bases outside the gene matches: 4. The CDR3 has 14 residues. Germline assignment: CDR1 MDHEN and CDR2 SYDVKM. CDR3 protein: CASRTGDNNSPLHF. The CDR3 nucleotides read TGTGCCAGCCGGACAGGGGACAATAATTCACCCCTCCACTTT.

This clonotype was seen a handful of times. This rearrangement joins TRBV14 to TRBJ1-2; D possibly corresponds to TRBD1 (6 bases). Trimming shortened V by 2 bases and J by 7 bases, and 23 bases separated the two germline ends. The CDR3 spans 17 residues. Germline CDR1 SGHDN, CDR2 FVKESK. Here the CDR3 reads CASSQSRLQGRLGGYTF. The CDR3 DNA sequence: TGTGCCAGCAGCCAATCCCGTTTACAGGGTAGGCTCGGTGGCTACACCTTC.

The chain joins TRBV28 to TRBJ1-3, with a weak D call TRBD1 (5 bases). The CDR3 loop spans 14 amino acids. The V end lost 3 bases, the J end lost 3 bases, and 9 bases lay between the germline ends. Germline CDR1 and CDR2: MDHEN and SYDVKM. CDR3 in amino acids: CASSFGGDGNTIYF. CDR3 DNA sequence: TGTGCCAGCAGTTTTGGGGGGGATGGAAACACCATATATTTT.

This clonotype was seen more than once but under ten times. The chain carries TRBV6-6 and TRBJ1-1; no definite D call. The ends were cut back, 0 bases at V and 10 bases at J, with 9 bases in the middle. Looked up from germline, CDR1 is MNHNY and CDR2 is SVGAGI (reference sequence). CDR3 size: 12 residues. The CDR3 loop is CASSYSGDGAFF. CDR3 coding DNA: TGTGCCAGCAGTTACTCGGGAGACGGAGCTTTCTTT.

The table lists this clonotype with a few counts. The chain recombines TRBV7-8 with TRBJ2-7, with a possible D match to TRBD1 (6 bases). The germline V gene has CDR1 SGHVS and CDR2 FQNEAQ. V lost 4 bases, J lost 4 bases, and 14 bases lay in between. The CDR3 loop spans 14 amino acids. The CDR3 nucleotides are TGTGCCAGCAGCTGGGGAGTGCAGGGGTACGAGCAGTACTTC. This encodes CASSWGVQGYEQYF.